The rows below give T cell receptor beta chains drawn from one sample of a study of cytomegalovirus exposure and HLA in healthy donors. The method was immunoSEQ multiplex PCR; TCRdb's version includes in-frame clones alone and lacks a portion of them. The sample gives some 260,000 clones, about 90% of which show up once; 12% is in the top ten. The material sequenced was PBMCs. Receptors originate from a man aged 18 to 29 in good health and CMV-seropositive. Each CDR3 is given with its conserved first and last residue. A D gene is named only where the DNA matches it firmly.

j_call	v_call	d_call	cdr3_aa
TRBJ2-1	TRBV4-3	NA	CASSQDRLALYNEQFF
TRBJ1-2	TRBV6-1	NA	CASSEGAGYTF
TRBJ1-2	TRBV30	NA	CAWSRQAANYGYTF
TRBJ2-3	TRBV5-1	NA	CASSLRDIYSDTQYF
TRBJ2-7	TRBV6-5	TRBD2	CASYNTGGEQYF
TRBJ2-7	TRBV28	TRBD2	CASSGIAGGYEQYF
TRBJ2-1	TRBV6-1	TRBD2	CASSESSGDYNEQFF
TRBJ2-5	TRBV4-3	NA	CASSQDLWETQYF
TRBJ2-3	TRBV5-1	NA	CASSSGLSGHASTDTQYF
TRBJ2-7	TRBV6-6	TRBD1	CASSDQGVVYEQYF
TRBJ2-7	TRBV4-2	TRBD1	CASSPGTGVDEQYF
TRBJ2-1	TRBV5-6	TRBD2	CASSFPGGTFYNEQFF
TRBJ1-2	TRBV29-1	TRBD1	CSVGGQRRNYGYTF
TRBJ2-5	TRBV7-7	NA	CASSPEIQETQYF
TRBJ2-3	TRBV11-2	NA	CASSPSTDTQYF
TRBJ1-1	TRBV5-4	NA	CASSLGQGPEAFF
TRBJ1-1	TRBV29-1	NA	CSVESRMNTEAFF
TRBJ2-7	TRBV7-9	TRBD2	CASSGLASSYEQYF
TRBJ2-1	TRBV29-1	TRBD2	CSVVSGLAEYNEQFF
TRBJ2-2	TRBV11-2	TRBD1	CASRPFRDRAGTGELFF
TRBJ1-1	TRBV6-5	NA	CASSYLGYGTEAFF
TRBJ1-2	TRBV11-2	NA	CASSLSTGGGGYTF
TRBJ2-3	TRBV29-1	TRBD1	CSVEDLLGQGAPTQYF
TRBJ2-1	TRBV5-1	NA	CASSFRGSGQGSEQFF
TRBJ1-1	TRBV10-3	TRBD1	CAISEQGQLEAFF
TRBJ1-1	TRBV2	TRBD1	CASSELGGGRTEAFF